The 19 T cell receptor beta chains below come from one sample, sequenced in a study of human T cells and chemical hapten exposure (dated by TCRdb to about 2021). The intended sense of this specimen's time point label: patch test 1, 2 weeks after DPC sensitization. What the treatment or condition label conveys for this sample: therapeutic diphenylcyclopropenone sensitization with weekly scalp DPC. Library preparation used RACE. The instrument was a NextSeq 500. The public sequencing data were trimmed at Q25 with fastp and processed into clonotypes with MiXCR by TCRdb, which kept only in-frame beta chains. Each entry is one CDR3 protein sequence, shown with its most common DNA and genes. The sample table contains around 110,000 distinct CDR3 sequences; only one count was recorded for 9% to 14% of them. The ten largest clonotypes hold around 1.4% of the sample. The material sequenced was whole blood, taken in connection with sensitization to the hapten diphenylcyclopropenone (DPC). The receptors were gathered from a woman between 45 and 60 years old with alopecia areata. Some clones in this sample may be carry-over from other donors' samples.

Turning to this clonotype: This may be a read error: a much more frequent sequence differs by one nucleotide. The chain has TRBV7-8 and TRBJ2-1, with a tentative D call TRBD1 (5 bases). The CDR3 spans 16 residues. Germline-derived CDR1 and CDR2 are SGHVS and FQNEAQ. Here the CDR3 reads CASSSPDRDPYNEPFF. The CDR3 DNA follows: TGTGCCAGCAGCTCACCCGACAGAGATCCATACAATGAGCCGTTCTTC.

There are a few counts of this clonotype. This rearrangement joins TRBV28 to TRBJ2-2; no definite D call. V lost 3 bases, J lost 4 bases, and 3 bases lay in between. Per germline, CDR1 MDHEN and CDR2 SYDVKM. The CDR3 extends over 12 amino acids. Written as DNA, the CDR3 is TGTGCCAGCAGTTTCCCCACCGGGGAGCTGTTTTTT. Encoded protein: CASSFPTGELFF.

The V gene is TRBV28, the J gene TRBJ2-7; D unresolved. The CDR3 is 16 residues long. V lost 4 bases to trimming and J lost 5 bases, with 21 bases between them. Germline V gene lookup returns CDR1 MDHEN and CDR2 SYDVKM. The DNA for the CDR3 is TGTGCCAGCAGTTCTGCGTTGATGGCAGGAAAAGACGAGCAGTACTTC. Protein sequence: CASSSALMAGKDEQYF.

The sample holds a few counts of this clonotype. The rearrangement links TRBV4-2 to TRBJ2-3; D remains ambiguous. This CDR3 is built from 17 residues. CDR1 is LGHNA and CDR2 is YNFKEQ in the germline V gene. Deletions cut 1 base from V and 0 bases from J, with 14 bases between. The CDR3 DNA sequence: TGTGCCAGCAGCCAAGGGCCCACGTCTGGTAGCACAGATACGCAGTATTTT. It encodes CASSQGPTSGSTDTQYF.

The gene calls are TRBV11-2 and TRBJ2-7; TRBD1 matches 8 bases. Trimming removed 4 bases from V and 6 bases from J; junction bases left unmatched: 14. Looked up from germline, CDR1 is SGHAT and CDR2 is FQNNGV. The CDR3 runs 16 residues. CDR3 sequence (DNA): TGTGCCAGCAGCTCCTTCAGGGGGCTCTCGGTTTTCGAGCAGTACTTC. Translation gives CASSSFRGLSVFEQYF.

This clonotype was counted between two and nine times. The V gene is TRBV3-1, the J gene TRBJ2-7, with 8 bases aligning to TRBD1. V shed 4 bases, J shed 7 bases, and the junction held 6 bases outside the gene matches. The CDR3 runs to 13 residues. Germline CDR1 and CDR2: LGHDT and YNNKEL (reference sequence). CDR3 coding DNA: TGTGCCAGCAGCCGACAGGGGTTCGGGGAGCAGTACTTC. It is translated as CASSRQGFGEQYF.

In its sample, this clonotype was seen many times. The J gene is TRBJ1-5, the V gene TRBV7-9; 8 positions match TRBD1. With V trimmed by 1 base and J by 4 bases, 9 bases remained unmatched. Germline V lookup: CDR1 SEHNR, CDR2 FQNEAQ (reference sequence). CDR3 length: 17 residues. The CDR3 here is CASSLETGGPLNQPQHF. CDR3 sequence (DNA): TGTGCCAGCAGCTTAGAAACAGGGGGACCCCTTAATCAGCCCCAGCATTTT.

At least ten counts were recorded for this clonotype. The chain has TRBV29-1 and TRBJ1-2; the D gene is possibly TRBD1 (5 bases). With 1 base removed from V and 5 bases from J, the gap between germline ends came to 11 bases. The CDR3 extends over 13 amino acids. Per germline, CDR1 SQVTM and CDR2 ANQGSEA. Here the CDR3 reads CSVEVVGVYGYTF. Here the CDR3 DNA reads TGCAGCGTTGAAGTAGTAGGGGTGTATGGCTACACCTTC.

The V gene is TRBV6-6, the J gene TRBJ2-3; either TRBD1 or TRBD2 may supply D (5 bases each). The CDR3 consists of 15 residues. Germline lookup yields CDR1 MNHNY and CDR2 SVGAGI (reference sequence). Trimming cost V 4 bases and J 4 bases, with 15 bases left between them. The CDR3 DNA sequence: TGTGCCAGCAGTTCGGGAAGGGGTTCTTCAGATACGCAGTATTTT. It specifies CASSSGRGSSDTQYF.

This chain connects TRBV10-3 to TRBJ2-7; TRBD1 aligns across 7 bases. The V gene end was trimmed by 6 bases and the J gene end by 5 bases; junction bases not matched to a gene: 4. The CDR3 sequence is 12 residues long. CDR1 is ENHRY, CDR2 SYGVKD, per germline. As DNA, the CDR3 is TGTGCCATCAGGAGACAGGGTGACGAGCAGTACTTC. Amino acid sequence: CAIRRQGDEQYF.

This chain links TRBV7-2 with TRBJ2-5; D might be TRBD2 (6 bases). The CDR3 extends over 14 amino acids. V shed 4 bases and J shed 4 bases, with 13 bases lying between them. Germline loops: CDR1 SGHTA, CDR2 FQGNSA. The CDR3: CASSYAPRGETQYF. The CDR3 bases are TGTGCCAGCAGCTACGCTCCGCGGGGAGAGACCCAGTACTTC.

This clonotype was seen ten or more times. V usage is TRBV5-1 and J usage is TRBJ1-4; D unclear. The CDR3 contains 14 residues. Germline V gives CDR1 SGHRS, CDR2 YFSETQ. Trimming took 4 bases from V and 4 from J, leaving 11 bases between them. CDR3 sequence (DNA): TGCGCCAGCAGCCGCGCATCCAGTAATGAAAAACTGTTTTTT. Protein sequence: CASSRASSNEKLFF.

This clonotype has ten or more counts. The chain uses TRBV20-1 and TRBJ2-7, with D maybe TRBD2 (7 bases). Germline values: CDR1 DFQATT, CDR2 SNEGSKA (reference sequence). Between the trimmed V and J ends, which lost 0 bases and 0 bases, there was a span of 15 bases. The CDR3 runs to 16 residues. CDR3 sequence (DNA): TGCAGTGCTAGAGAGGGGAGGGGCAGGGGCTCCTACGAGCAGTACTTC. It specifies CSAREGRGRGSYEQYF.

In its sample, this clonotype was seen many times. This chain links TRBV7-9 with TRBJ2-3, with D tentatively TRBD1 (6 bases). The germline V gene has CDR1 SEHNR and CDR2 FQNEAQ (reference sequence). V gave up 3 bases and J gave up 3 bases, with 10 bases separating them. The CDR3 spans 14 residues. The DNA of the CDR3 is TGTGCCAGCAGCTTGACAGGCGGAACAGATACGCAGTATTTT. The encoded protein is CASSLTGGTDTQYF.

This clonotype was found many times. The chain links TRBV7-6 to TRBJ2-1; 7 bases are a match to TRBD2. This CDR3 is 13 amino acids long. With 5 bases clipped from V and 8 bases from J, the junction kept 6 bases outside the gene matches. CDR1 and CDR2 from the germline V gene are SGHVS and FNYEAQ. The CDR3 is CASSMGGVDEQFF. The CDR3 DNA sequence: TGTGCCAGCAGCATGGGGGGGGTCGATGAGCAGTTCTTC.

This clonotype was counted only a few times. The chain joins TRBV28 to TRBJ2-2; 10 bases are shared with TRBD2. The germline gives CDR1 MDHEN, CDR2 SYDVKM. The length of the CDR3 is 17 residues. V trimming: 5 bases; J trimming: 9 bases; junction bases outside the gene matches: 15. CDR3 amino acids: CASSPSPGASGSRELFF. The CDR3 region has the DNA TGTGCCAGCAGTCCCTCCCCAGGGGCTAGCGGGAGCAGGGAGCTGTTTTTT.

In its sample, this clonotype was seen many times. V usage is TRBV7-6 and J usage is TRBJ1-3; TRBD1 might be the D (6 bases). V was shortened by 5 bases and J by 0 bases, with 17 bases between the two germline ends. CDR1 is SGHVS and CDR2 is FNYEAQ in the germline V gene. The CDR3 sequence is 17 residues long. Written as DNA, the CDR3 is TGTGCCAGCAGCGCAAAAGGACAGCCAAGCTCTGGAAACACCATATATTTT. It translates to CASSAKGQPSSGNTIYF.

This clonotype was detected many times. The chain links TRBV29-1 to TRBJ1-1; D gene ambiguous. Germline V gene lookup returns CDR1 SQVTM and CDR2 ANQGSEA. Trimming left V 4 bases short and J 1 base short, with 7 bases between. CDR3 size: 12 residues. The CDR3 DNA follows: TGCAGCGTTGCGCAGTCGAACACTGAAGCTTTCTTT. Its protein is CSVAQSNTEAFF.

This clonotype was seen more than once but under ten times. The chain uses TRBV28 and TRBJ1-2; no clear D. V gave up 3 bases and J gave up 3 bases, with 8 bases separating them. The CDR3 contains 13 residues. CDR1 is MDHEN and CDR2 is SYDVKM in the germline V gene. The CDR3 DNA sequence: TGTGCCAGCAGTTTGCGACGGGACTATGGCTACACCTTC. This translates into CASSLRRDYGYTF.